What follows are 18 T cell receptor beta chains derived from one specimen sequenced in a study of blood T cell repertoires in COVID-19. The assay was immunoSEQ multiplex PCR, and TCRdb's table has in-frame clones only and misses some. The sample lists over 350,000 clones, about 85% occurring once. Sample: PBMCs or T cells enriched from blood (not recorded which). The receptors come from a young woman with acute COVID-19.

This clone appeared a single time. The chain carries TRBV28 and TRBJ2-1; 11 positions agree with TRBD2. The CDR3 is 14 amino acids. Trimming cost V 5 bases and J 7 bases; bases outside gene matches: 4. Germline V gives CDR1 MDHEN, CDR2 SYDVKM. The CDR3: CASSPSGRSNEQFF. In nucleotides, the CDR3 is TGTGCCAGCAGTCCTAGCGGGAGGTCTAATGAGCAGTTCTTC.

This chain links TRBV3-1 (or the pseudogene TRBV3-2) with TRBJ2-7; TRBD1 matches at 9 bases. The trim removed 0 bases at V and 5 bases at J, leaving 2 bases unmatched. From germline, CDR1 is LGHDT and CDR2 YNNKEL (reference sequence). There are 14 residues in the CDR3. CDR3 DNA: TGTGCCAGCAGCCAAGAGACAGGGGGTGACGAGCAGTACTTC. Its translation is CASSQETGGDEQYF.

The chain combines TRBV23-1 with TRBJ1-4; D might be TRBD1 (6 bases). TRBV23-1 is an ORF for which the function is uncertain. There are 16 residues in the CDR3. Trimming left V 0 bases short and J 4 bases short, with 12 bases between. CDR3 bases: TGCGCCAGCAGTCAATCCCCGACAGGAGATAATGAAAAACTGTTTTTT. It translates to CASSQSPTGDNEKLFF.

Here the CDR3 reads CAAVGSSYEQYF. The CDR3 region has the DNA TGTGCCGCCGTTGGGAGCTCCTACGAGCAGTACTTC. The J gene is TRBJ2-7, the V gene TRBV10-3; possibly TRBD2 for D (5 bases). CDR3 size: 12 residues. The V end was cut by 11 bases, the J end by 0 bases, with 11 bases between. Germline V CDR1 and CDR2: ENHRY, SYGVKD.

The chain couples TRBV19 to TRBJ2-7; D possibly corresponds to TRBD2 (5 bases). CDR3 length: 13 residues. The germline V and J ends were trimmed by 8 bases and 3 bases, with 14 bases remaining between them. The germline V gene encodes CDR1 LNHDA and CDR2 SQIVND (reference sequence). CDR3 protein: CASEDGGFYEQYF. The DNA for the CDR3 is TGTGCCAGTGAGGACGGAGGCTTCTACGAGCAGTACTTC.

V is TRBV14 and J is TRBJ1-2; 7 nucleotides match TRBD1. In germline, CDR1 is SGHDN, CDR2 FVKESK. With 8 bases clipped from V and 2 bases from J, the junction kept 2 bases outside the gene matches. The CDR3 covers 12 residues. Here the CDR3 reads CASSQGNYGYTF. Here the CDR3 DNA reads TGTGCCAGCTCACAGGGGAACTATGGCTACACCTTC.

J is TRBJ2-5 and V is TRBV25-1, with 10 bases fitting TRBD2. From germline, CDR1 is MGHDK and CDR2 SYGVNS. The V segment lost 1 base and the J segment 0 bases; nucleotides outside the gene matches: 2. The CDR3 covers 16 residues. The CDR3 loop reads CASSELGLADQETQYF. CDR3 coding DNA: TGTGCCAGCAGTGAATTAGGACTAGCGGACCAAGAGACCCAGTACTTC. Full variable domain (remainder filled in from reference TRBV25-1 and TRBJ2-5): EADIYQTPRYLVIGTGKKITLECSQTMGHDKMYWYQQDPGMELHLIHYSYGVNSTEKGDLSSESTVSRIRTEHFPLTLESARPSHTSQYLCASSELGLADQETQYFGPGTRLLVL.

J is TRBJ2-1 and V is TRBV13, with 10 bases aligning to TRBD2. The V and J ends lost 2 bases and 7 bases, in that order; junction bases with no gene match: 5. The CDR3 contains 15 residues. CDR1 is PRHDT, CDR2 FYEKMQ, per germline (reference sequence). The CDR3 sequence is CASSLLAGVMNEQFF. Written as DNA, the CDR3 is TGTGCCAGCAGCTTACTAGCGGGGGTGATGAATGAGCAGTTCTTC.

This chain uses TRBV7-9 with TRBJ1-5; unclear D gene. The CDR3 is made up of 13 amino acids. CDR1 SEHNR and CDR2 FQNEAQ come from the germline V gene (reference sequence). The V and J ends lost 5 bases and 5 bases respectively, with 10 bases between them. Here the CDR3 DNA reads TGTGCCAGCAGCCGAGCCCAATATCAGCCCCAGCATTTT. Translating gives CASSRAQYQPQHF.

The V gene is TRBV29-1, the J gene TRBJ1-2; 8 nucleotides agree with TRBD1. The CDR3 length is 16 residues. Trimming took 7 bases from V and 2 from J; bases not matched to a gene: 15. Germline V gene lookup returns CDR1 SQVTM and CDR2 ANQGSEA. CDR3 residues: CSDDDRGFLRNYGYTF. CDR3 DNA sequence: TGCAGCGACGACGACAGGGGCTTCCTACGAAACTATGGCTACACCTTC. Filled out from reference TRBV29-1 and TRBJ1-2, the complete variable domain reads SAVISQKPSRDICQRGTSLTIQCQVDSQVTMMFWYRQQPGQSLTLIATANQGSEATYESGFVIDKFPISRPNLTFSTLTVSNMSPEDSSIYLCSDDDRGFLRNYGYTFGSGTRLTVV.

The chain has TRBV12-3 or TRBV12-4 and TRBJ1-2; D is perhaps TRBD1 (5 bases). This CDR3 has 12 residues. Trimming removed 4 bases from V and 4 bases from J, with 7 bases in between. The DNA of the CDR3 is TGTGCCAGCAGTTCAGGGTTCTATGGCTACACCTTC. It yields the protein CASSSGFYGYTF.

J is TRBJ2-1 and V is TRBV5-1; the match to TRBD2 covers 7 bases. Germline loops: CDR1 SGHRS, CDR2 YFSETQ. The CDR3 extends over 15 amino acids. V was pared by 3 bases and J by 1 base, with 4 bases of the junction left unmatched. This chain's CDR3 is CASSSGGPSYNEQFF. DNA of the CDR3: TGCGCCAGCAGCTCGGGGGGACCTTCCTACAATGAGCAGTTCTTC.

The chain links TRBV9 to TRBJ1-1, with D perhaps matching TRBD1 (6 bases). This CDR3 contains 15 residues. Per the germline V gene, CDR1 is SGDLS and CDR2 is YYNGEE. V gave up 3 bases and J gave up 4 bases, with 16 bases separating them. The chain's CDR3 is CASSAQTGSGTEAFF. CDR3 sequence (DNA): TGTGCCAGCAGCGCGCAAACAGGGTCCGGCACTGAAGCTTTCTTT. The full variable domain, rest sourced from reference TRBV9 and TRBJ1-1, is DSGVTQTPKHLITATGQRVTLRCSPRSGDLSVYWYQQSLDQGLQFLIQYYNGEERAKGNILERFSAQQFPDLHSELNLSSLELGDSALYFCASSAQTGSGTEAFFGQGTRLTVV.

V and J are TRBV7-8 and TRBJ2-5; 9 bases match TRBD1. Looked up from germline, CDR1 is SGHVS and CDR2 is FQNEAQ. There are 15 residues in the CDR3. The J segment lost 0 bases and the V segment lost 5 bases, leaving 4 bases of the junction unmatched. The CDR3 sequence: CASSPGQGDQETQYF. CDR3 coding DNA: TGTGCCAGCAGCCCGGGACAGGGAGACCAAGAGACCCAGTACTTC.

This clone has just one count. The chain couples TRBV10-3 to TRBJ2-1; 7 bases are shared with TRBD2. Germline-derived CDR1 and CDR2 are ENHRY and SYGVKD. The J segment lost 8 bases and the V segment lost 1 base, leaving 8 bases of the junction unmatched. The CDR3 totals 15 residues. CDR3: CAISEYGGSFYEQFF. The CDR3 nucleotides read TGTGCCATCAGTGAGTACGGCGGGAGTTTCTATGAGCAGTTCTTC.

The V and J genes are TRBV5-6 and TRBJ1-2; D might be TRBD1 (6 bases). Germline lookup yields CDR1 SGHDT and CDR2 YYEEEE. V was shortened by 0 bases and J by 4 bases, with 10 bases between the two germline ends. There are 14 residues in the CDR3. CDR3 amino acids: CASSLGQDLYGYTF. In DNA, the CDR3 is TGTGCCAGCAGCTTGGGACAGGACCTCTATGGCTACACCTTC.

The J gene is TRBJ2-5, the V gene TRBV11-2, with D maybe TRBD1 (6 bases). V dropped 5 bases and J dropped 2 bases, with 12 bases sitting between them. Germline-derived CDR1 and CDR2 are SGHAT and FQNNGV. This CDR3 region has 14 residues. The CDR3 reads CASSGDTGQETQYF. CDR3 DNA sequence: TGTGCCAGCAGCGGGGACACGGGGCAAGAGACCCAGTACTTC.

The chain recombines TRBV14 with TRBJ2-4; D is unresolved. The CDR3 length is 11 residues. Germline V CDR1 and CDR2: SGHDN, FVKESK. The ends were cut back, 3 bases at V and 8 bases at J, with 5 bases in the middle. The CDR3 DNA sequence: TGTGCCAGCAGCCAGTCAGACATTCAGTACTTC. Translation gives CASSQSDIQYF.